The table lists the clone carrying this T cell receptor (beta chain) with a count of one. This sample was included in a study of PD-L1 blockade in urothelial cancer. Time point meaning: pretreatment peripheral blood. With 4 bases clipped from V and 13 bases from J, the junction kept 10 bases outside the gene matches. Germline V gene lookup returns CDR1 SGHRS and CDR2 YFSETQ. The CDR3 length is 14 residues. Clones were sequenced by immunoSEQ multiplex PCR, and TCRdb holds only the in-frame ones, with some missing. The top ten clones hold 0.97% of a sample with roughly 100,000 clones, 89% of them seen once.

This chain links TRBV5-1 with TRBJ2-1; TRBD2 agrees at 11 bases. Sample: PBMCs, taken around atezolizumab (anti-PD-L1) treatment. The TCR was taken from an elderly woman with urothelial cancer. The CDR3 region has the DNA TGCGCCAGCAGCGGGACTAGCGGAGGTCTGCTCCAGTTCTTC. Its translation is CASSGTSGGLLQFF.